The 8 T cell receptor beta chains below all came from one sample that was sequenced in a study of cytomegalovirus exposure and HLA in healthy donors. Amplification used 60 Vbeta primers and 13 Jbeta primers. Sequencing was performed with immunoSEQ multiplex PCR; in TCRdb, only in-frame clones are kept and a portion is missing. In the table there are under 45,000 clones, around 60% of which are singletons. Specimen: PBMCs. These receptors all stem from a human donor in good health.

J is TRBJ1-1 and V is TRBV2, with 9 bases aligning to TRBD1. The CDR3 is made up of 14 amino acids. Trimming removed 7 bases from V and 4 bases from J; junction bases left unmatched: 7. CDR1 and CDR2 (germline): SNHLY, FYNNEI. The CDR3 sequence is CASIPGTGLTEAFF. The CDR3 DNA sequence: TGTGCCAGCATCCCAGGGACAGGGCTCACTGAAGCTTTCTTT.

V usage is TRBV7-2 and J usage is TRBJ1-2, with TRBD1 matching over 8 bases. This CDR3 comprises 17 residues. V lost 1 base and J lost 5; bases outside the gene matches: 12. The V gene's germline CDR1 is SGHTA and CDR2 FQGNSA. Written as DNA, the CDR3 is TGTGCCAGCAGCTTAGAAGCCAGGGGGCGCGACCCGTATGGCTACACCTTC. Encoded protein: CASSLEARGRDPYGYTF.

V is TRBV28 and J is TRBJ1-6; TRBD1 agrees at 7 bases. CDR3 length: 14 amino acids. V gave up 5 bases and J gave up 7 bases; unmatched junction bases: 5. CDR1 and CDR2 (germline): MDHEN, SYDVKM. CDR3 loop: CASSEGGGNSPLHF. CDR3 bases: TGTGCCAGCAGTGAAGGGGGCGGAAATTCACCCCTCCACTTT.

Written as DNA, the CDR3 is TGTGCCATCAGTGAGCGGGGGAGACAGGGGGGCCTTTTGGGGTCCTATAATTCACCCCTCCACTTT. This encodes CAISERGRQGGLLGSYNSPLHF. J is TRBJ1-6 and V is TRBV10-3, with 9 bases matching TRBD1. The CDR3 totals 22 residues. The germline gives CDR1 ENHRY, CDR2 SYGVKD. The V segment lost 2 bases and the J segment 1 base; nucleotides outside the gene matches: 18.

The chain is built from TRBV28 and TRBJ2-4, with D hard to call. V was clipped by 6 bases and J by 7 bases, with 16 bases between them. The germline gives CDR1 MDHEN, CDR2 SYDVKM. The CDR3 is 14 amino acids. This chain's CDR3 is CASRGFEALNIQYF. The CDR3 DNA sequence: TGTGCCAGCAGGGGTTTTGAGGCCTTGAACATTCAGTACTTC.

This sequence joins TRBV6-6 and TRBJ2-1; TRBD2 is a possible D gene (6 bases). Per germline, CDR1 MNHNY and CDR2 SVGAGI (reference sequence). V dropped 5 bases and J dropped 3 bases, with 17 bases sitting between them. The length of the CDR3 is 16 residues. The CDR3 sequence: CASSLGGPRDYNEQFF. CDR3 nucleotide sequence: TGTGCCAGCAGTCTCGGGGGTCCACGAGACTACAATGAGCAGTTCTTC.

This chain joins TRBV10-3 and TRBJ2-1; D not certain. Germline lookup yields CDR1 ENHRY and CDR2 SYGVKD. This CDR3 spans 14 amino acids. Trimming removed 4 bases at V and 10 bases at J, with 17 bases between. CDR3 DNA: TGTGCCATCAGTGCGGGTTTGGAGTCATGGGAGCAGTTCTTC. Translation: CAISAGLESWEQFF.

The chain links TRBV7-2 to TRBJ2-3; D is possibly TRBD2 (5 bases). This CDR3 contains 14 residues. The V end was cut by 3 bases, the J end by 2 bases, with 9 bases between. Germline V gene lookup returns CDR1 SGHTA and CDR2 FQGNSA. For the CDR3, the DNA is TGTGCCAGCAGCTTGAGCGGACTCACAGATACGCAGTATTTT. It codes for CASSLSGLTDTQYF.